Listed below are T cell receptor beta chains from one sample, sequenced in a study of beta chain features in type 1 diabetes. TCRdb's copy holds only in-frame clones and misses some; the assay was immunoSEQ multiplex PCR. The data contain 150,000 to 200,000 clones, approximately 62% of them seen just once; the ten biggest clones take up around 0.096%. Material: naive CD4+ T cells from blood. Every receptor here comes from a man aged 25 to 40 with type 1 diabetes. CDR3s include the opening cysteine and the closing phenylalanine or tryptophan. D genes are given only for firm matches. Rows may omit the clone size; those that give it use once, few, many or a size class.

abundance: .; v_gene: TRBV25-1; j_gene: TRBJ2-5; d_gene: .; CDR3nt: TGTGCCAGCAGTGATACCGGGACCCAAGAGACCCAGTACTTC; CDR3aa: CASSDTGTQETQYF
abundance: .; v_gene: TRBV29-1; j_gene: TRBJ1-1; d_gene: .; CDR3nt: TGCAGCGCGGGAAGGACGTTCGAAGCTTTCTTT; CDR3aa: CSAGRTFEAFF
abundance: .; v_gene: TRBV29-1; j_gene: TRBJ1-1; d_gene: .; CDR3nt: TGCAGCGTTGAAGATCGGGGAGCTTTCTTT; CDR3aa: CSVEDRGAFF
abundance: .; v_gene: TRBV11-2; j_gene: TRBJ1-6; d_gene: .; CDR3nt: TGTGCCAGCAGCTTAGATTGGACATCTTCACCCCTCCACTTT; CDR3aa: CASSLDWTSSPLHF
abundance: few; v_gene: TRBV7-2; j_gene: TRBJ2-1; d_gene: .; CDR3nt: TGTGCCAGCAGCTTAGGGTGGGGCGATGAGCAGTTCTTC; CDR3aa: CASSLGWGDEQFF
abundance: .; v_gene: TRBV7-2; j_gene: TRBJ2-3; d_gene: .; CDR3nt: TGTGCCAGCGGGGAGCGATTCACAGATACGCAGTATTTT; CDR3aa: CASGERFTDTQYF
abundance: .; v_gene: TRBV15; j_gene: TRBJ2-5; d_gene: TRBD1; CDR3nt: TGTGCCACCAGCAGGGGGACAGAAGAGACCCAGTACTTC; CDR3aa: CATSRGTEETQYF
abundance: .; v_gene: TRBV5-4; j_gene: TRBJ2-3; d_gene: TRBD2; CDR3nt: TGTGCCAGCAGCCGGAGCGGGGATAATACAGATACGCAGTATTTT; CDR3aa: CASSRSGDNTDTQYF
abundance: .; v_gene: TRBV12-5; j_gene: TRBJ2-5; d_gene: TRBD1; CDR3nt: TGTGCTAGTGGTTCCACAGGGGGCGACCAGTACTTC; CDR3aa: CASGSTGGDQYF
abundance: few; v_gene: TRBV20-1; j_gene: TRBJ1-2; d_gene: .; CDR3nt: TGCAGTGCTCTAGCAAACTATGGCTACACCTTC; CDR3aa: CSALANYGYTF
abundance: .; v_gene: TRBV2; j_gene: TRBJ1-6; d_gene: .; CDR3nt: TGTGCCAGCAGTGTGTTACAGTCCTCCTCACCCCTCCACTTT; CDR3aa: CASSVLQSSSPLHF
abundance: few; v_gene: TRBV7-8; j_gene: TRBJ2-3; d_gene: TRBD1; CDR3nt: TGTGCCAGCAGCCCCCCGGTCCACAGGGGTGTTCCAGATACGCAGTATTTT; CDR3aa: CASSPPVHRGVPDTQYF
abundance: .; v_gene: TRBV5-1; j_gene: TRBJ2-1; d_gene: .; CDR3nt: TGCGCCAGCAGCTTGAGCAGGGTAGAGGAGCAGTTCTTC; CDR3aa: CASSLSRVEEQFF
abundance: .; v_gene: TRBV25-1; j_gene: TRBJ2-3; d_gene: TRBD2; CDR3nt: TGTGCCAGCAGCGCGGGGGGCACAGATACGCAGTATTTT; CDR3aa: CASSAGGTDTQYF
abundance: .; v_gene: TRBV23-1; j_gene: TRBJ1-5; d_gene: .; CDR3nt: TGCGCCAGCAGTCACCTCCGGTCACAGGACAATCAGCCCCAGCATTTT; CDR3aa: CASSHLRSQDNQPQHF
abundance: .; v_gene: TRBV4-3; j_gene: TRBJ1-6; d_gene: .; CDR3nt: TGCGCCAGCAGCCAAGGGACGGTAGATAATTCACCCCTCCACTTT; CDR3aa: CASSQGTVDNSPLHF
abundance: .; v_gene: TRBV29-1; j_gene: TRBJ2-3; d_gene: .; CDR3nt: TGCAGCGTTGAGGTTACGAACACAGATACGCAGTATTTT; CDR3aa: CSVEVTNTDTQYF
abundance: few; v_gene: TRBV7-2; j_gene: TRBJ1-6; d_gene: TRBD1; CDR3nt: TGTGCCAGCAGCCCACAGGGGACTGGCCTCCACTTT; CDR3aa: CASSPQGTGLHF
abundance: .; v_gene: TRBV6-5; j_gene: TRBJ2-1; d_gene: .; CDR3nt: TGTGCCAGCAGTTACCAGAATGAGCAGTTCTTC; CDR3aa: CASSYQNEQFF
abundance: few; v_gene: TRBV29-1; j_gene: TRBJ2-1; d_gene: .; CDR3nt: TGCAGCGTTGATAGCCAGCGGAACTACAATGAGCAGTTCTTC; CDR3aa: CSVDSQRNYNEQFF
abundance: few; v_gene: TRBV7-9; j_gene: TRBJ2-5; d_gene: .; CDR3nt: TGTGCCAGCAGCACTAGCACAGAGACCCAGTACTTC; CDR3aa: CASSTSTETQYF
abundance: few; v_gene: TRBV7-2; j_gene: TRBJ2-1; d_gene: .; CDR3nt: TGTGCCAGCAGGCCAGGAAGCATCTACAATGAGCAGTTCTTC; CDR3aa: CASRPGSIYNEQFF
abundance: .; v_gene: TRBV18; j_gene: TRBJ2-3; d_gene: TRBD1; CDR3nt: TGTGCCAGCTCACCACGCTGGGACAGATCCACAGATACGCAGTATTTT; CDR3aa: CASSPRWDRSTDTQYF
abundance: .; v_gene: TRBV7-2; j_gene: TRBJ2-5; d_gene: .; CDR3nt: TGTGCCAGCAGCTTAGGCTCAGGGTTCGAGACCCAGTACTTC; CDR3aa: CASSLGSGFETQYF
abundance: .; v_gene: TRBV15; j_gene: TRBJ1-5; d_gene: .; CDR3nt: TGTGCCACCAGCAGAGATAGACAGCCCCAGCATTTT; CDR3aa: CATSRDRQPQHF
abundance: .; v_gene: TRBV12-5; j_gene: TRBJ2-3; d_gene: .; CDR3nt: TGTGCTAGTGTTTTCTTCACAGATACGCAGTATTTT; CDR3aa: CASVFFTDTQYF
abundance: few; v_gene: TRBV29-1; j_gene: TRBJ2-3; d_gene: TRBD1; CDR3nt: TGCAGCGTTGGGTTGGGACAGGGGGCTTCAGATACGCAGTATTTT; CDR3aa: CSVGLGQGASDTQYF
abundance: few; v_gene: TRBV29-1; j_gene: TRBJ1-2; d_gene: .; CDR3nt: TGCAGCGTTGCCACCCCCTACACCTTC; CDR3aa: CSVATPYTF
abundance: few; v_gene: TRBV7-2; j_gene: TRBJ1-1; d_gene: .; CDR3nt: TGTGCCAGCAGCGCACAGGCCTTGAACACTGAAGCTTTCTTT; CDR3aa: CASSAQALNTEAFF